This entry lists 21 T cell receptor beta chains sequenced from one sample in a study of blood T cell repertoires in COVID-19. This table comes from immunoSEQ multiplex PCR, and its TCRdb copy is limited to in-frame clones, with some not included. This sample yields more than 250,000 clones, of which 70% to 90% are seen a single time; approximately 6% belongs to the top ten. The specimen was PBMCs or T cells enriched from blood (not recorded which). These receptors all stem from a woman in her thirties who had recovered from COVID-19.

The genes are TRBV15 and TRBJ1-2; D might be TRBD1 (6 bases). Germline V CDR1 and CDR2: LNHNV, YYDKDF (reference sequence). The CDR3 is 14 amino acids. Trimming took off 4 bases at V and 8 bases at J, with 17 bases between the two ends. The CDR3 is CATSTRQVQTGYTF. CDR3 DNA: TGTGCCACCAGCACCCGACAGGTTCAAACGGGCTACACCTTC.

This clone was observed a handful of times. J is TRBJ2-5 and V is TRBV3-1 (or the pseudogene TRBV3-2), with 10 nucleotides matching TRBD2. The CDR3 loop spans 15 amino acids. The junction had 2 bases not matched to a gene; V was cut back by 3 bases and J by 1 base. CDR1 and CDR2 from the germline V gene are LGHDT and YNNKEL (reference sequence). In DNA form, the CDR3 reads TGTGCCAGCAGCCAGACTAGCGGGCCCCAAGAGACCCAGTACTTC. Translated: CASSQTSGPQETQYF.

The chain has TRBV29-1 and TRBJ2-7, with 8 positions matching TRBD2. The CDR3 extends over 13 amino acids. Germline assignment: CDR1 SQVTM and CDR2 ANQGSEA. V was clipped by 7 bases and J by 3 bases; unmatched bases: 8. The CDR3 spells CSASGGPGYEQYF. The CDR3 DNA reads TGCAGCGCTTCGGGGGGGCCGGGCTACGAGCAGTACTTC.

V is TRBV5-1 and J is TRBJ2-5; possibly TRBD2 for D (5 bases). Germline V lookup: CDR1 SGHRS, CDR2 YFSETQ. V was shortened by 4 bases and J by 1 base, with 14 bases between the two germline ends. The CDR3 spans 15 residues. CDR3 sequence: CASSLGGQLQETQYF. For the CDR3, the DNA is TGCGCCAGCAGCCTGGGCGGGCAGCTCCAAGAGACCCAGTACTTC.

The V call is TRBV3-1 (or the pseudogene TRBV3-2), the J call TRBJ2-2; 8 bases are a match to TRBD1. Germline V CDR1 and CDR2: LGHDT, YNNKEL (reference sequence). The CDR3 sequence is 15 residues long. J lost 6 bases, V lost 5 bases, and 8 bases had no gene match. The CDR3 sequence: CASSTRQGFAGELFF. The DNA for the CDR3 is TGTGCCAGCAGCACACGACAGGGGTTCGCCGGGGAGCTGTTTTTT.

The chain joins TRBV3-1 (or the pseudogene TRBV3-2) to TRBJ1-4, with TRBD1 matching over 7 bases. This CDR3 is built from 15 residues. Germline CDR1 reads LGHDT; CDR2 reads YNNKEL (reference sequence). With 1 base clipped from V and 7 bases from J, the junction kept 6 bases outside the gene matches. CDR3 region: CASSQATGFVEKLFF. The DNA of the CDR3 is TGTGCCAGCAGCCAAGCGACAGGGTTCGTTGAAAAACTGTTTTTT.

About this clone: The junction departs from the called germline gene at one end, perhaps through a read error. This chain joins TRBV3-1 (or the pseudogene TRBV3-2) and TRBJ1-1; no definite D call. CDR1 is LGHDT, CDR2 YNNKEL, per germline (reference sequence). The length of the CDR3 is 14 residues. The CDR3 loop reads CASRQGTAGTEAFF. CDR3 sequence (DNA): TGTGCCAGCAGGCAAGGTACAGCGGGGACTGAAGCTTTCTTT.

The CDR3 loop is CASSPWDRVLAGYTF. CDR3 DNA sequence: TGTGCCAGCAGCCCATGGGACAGGGTATTGGCTGGCTACACCTTC. V gene TRBV7-9 combines with J gene TRBJ1-2, with 9 bases fitting TRBD1. Per germline, CDR1 SEHNR and CDR2 FQNEAQ (reference sequence). The CDR3 has 15 amino acids. Trimming took 5 bases from V and 7 from J; bases not matched to a gene: 11.

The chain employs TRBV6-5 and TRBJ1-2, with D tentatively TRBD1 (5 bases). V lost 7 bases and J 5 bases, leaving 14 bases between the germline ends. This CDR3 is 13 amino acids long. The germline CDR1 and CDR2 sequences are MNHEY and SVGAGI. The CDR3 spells CASKLPGGYGYTF. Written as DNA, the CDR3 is TGTGCCAGCAAGCTACCCGGGGGATATGGCTACACCTTC.

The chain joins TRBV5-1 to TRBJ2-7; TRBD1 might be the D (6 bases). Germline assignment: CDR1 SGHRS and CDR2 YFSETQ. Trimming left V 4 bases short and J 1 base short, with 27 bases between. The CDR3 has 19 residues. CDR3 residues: CASSPFGPSYGTNSYEQYF. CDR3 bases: TGCGCCAGCAGCCCGTTCGGTCCCTCTTACGGGACAAATTCCTACGAGCAGTACTTC.

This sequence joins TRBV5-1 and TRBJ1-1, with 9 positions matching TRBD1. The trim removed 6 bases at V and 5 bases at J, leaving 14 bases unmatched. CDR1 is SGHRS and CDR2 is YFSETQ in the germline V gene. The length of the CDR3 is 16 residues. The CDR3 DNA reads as TGCGCCAGCAACCGAAACCCGGGACAGGGTGTGACTGAAGCTTTCTTT. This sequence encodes CASNRNPGQGVTEAFF. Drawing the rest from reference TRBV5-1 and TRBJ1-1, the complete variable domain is KAGVTQTPRYLIKTRGQQVTLSCSPISGHRSVSWYQQTPGQGLQFLFEYFSETQRNKGNFPGRFSGRQFSNSRSEMNVSTLELGDSALYLCASNRNPGQGVTEAFFGQGTRLTVV.

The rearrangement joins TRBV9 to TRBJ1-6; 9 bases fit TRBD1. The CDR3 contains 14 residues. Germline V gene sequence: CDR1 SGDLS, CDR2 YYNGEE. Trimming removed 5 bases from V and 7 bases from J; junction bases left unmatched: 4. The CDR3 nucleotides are TGTGCCAGCAGGAGGGGGACAGGGAATTCACCCCTCCACTTT. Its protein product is CASRRGTGNSPLHF. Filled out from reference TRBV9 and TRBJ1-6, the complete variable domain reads DSGVTQTPKHLITATGQRVTLRCSPRSGDLSVYWYQQSLDQGLQFLIQYYNGEERAKGNILERFSAQQFPDLHSELNLSSLELGDSALYFCASRRGTGNSPLHFGNGTRLTVT.

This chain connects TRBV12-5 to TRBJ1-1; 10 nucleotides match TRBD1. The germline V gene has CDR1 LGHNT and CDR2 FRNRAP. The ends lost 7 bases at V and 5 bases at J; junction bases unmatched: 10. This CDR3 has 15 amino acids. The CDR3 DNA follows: TGTGCTAGTGCCGGGACAGGGGAACCGAGAACTGAAGCTTTCTTT. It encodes CASAGTGEPRTEAFF.

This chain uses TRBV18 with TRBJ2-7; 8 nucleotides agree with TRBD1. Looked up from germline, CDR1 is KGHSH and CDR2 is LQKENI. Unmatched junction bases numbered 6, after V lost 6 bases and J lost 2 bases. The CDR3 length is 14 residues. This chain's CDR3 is CASSPDRAAYEQYF. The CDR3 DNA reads TGTGCCAGCTCTCCGGACAGGGCAGCCTACGAGCAGTACTTC.

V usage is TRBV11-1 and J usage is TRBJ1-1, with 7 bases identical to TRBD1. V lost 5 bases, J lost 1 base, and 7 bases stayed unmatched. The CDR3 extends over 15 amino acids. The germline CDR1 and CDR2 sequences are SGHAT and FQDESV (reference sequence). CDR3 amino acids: CASSVSGTANTEAFF. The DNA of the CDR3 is TGTGCCAGCAGCGTCTCCGGGACAGCGAACACTGAAGCTTTCTTT.

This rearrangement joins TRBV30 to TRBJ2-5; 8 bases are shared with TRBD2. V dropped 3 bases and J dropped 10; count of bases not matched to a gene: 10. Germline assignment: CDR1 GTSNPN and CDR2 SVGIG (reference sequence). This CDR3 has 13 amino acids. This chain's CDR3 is CAWSGRVPGDQYF. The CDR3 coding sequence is TGTGCCTGGAGCGGGAGGGTTCCCGGTGACCAGTACTTC.

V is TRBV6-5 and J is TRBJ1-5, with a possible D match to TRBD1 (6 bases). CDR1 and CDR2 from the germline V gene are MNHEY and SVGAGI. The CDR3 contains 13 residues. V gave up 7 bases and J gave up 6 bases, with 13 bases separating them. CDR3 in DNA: TGTGCCAGCAAGGCAGGGGTCTTTCAGCCCCAGCATTTT. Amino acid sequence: CASKAGVFQPQHF.

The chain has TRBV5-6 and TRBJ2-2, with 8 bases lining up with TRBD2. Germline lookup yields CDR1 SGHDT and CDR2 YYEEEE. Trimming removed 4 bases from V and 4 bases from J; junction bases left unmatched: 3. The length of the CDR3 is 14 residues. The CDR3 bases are TGTGCCAGCAGCCCCCGGGGGGGCACCGGGGAGCTGTTTTTT. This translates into CASSPRGGTGELFF. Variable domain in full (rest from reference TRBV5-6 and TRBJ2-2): DAGVTQSPTHLIKTRGQQVTLRCSPKSGHDTVSWYQQALGQGPQFIFQYYEEEERQRGNFPDRFSGHQFPNYSSELNVNALLLGDSALYLCASSPRGGTGELFFGEGSRLTVL.

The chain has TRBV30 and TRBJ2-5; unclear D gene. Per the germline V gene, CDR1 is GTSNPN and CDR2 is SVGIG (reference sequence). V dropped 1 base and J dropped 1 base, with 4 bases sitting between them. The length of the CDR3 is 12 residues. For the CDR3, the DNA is TGTGCCTGGAGTGCCTCCCAAGAGACCCAGTACTTC. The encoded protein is CAWSASQETQYF.

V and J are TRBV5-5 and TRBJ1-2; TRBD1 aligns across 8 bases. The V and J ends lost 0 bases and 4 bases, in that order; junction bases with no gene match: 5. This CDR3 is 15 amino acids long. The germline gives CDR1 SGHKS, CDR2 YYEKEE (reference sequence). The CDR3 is CASSLEGTGIYGYTF. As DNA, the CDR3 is TGTGCCAGCAGCTTGGAAGGGACAGGAATCTATGGCTACACCTTC.

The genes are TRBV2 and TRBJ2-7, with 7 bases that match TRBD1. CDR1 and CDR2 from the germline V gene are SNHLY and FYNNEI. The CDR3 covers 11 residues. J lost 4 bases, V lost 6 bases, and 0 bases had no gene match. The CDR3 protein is CASRDRYEQYF. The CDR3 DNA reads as TGTGCCAGCAGGGACAGGTACGAGCAGTACTTC.